This record covers a single T cell receptor beta chain. Its antigen is unidentified. The CDR3 covers 15 residues. This sample is part of a study of cytomegalovirus exposure and HLA in healthy donors. Use of 60 Vbeta and 13 Jbeta primers characterized the PCR. Only in-frame clones appear in the TCRdb table, and some are missing; sequencing was by immunoSEQ multiplex PCR. In the table there are roughly 80,000 clones, about two thirds of which are singletons. Study results and caveats: A later look showed TCR association rates differing by HLA locus, highest for DRB1 and lowest for HLA-C. In a later analysis, productive TCRs from donors in an Asian-associated ancestry cluster reportedly carried fewer N-insertions than the cohort mean. Overall, 164 TCR beta chains were annotated as cytomegalovirus-associated. Later work found most CMV-associated TCR beta chains apparently HLA-restricted.

Sequenced material: PBMCs. The clonotype comes from a man aged 25-40 years in good health and CMV-seropositive. The rearrangement uses TRBV21-1 and TRBJ2-3; the table names TRBD1, a call not compared with the DNA. TRBV21-1 is a recognized pseudogene. The CDR3 protein is CASSNLTGCTDTQYF. The CDR3 DNA follows: TGTGCCAGCAGCAACCTGACAGGGTGCACAGATACGCAGTATTTT.